This TCR beta chain was recovered during a study of blood T cell repertoires in COVID-19. As processed by the authors: From reference gene primer amplification, estimates of nucleated cell counts were derived. The table came from immunoSEQ multiplex PCR; TCRdb's copy has only in-frame clones and leaves some out. Clone size and V and J calls were adopted from that table, with D and trimming inferred from the DNA. The sample yields 250,000 to 300,000 clones, approximately 90% seen once. V was trimmed by 5 bases and J by 5 bases, leaving 21 bases between them. The CDR3 spans 16 residues. The germline V gene has CDR1 MDHEN and CDR2 SYDVKM. The study recruited people aged roughly 18 to 100 years across roughly 25 US areas. Participant-reported clinical history was the basis for cohort assignment. Resolution of symptoms, clearance, or two negative PCRs was present in recovered Cohort 3 donors.

The source material was PBMCs or T cells enriched from blood (not recorded which). The rearrangement uses TRBV28 and TRBJ2-5; D might be TRBD2 (5 bases). The receptor comes from a woman in her twenties or thirties who had recovered from COVID-19. The CDR3 protein is CASSPQERGRRETQYF. CDR3 DNA sequence: TGTGCCAGCAGTCCTCAAGAGCGAGGGAGAAGGGAGACCCAGTACTTC.